This is a list of T cell receptor beta chains from one sample in a study of blood T cell repertoires in COVID-19. The table came from immunoSEQ multiplex PCR; TCRdb's copy has only in-frame clones and leaves some out. The table lists about 270,000 clones, about 87% of them singletons. Sequencing was done on a sample of PBMCs or T cells enriched from blood (not recorded which). Receptors were obtained from a woman in her fifties or sixties who had recovered from COVID-19. Both conserved end residues are part of each CDR3. The D gene is left open where the match is weak. The size entry is marked missing in some rows and otherwise reads once, few, many or a size class.

clone size: .; V gene: TRBV6-2/TRBV6-3; J gene: TRBJ2-7; D gene: TRBD1; CDR3 DNA: TGTGCCAGCAGTTGGGGGACAGGGGTGACCGAGCAGTACTTC; CDR3 protein: CASSWGTGVTEQYF
clone size: once; V gene: TRBV7-2; J gene: TRBJ2-2; D gene: TRBD1; CDR3 DNA: TGTGCCAGCAGCCCGGGACAGGTGACGAACACCGGGGAGCTGTTTTTT; CDR3 protein: CASSPGQVTNTGELFF
clone size: .; V gene: TRBV2; J gene: TRBJ1-1; D gene: .; CDR3 DNA: TGTGCCAGCAGTGTGGCAGGTTATACGGCTTTCTTT; CDR3 protein: CASSVAGYTAFF
clone size: .; V gene: TRBV28; J gene: TRBJ2-7; D gene: TRBD1; CDR3 DNA: TGTGCCAGCAGAACGACAGGGCGGTACGAGCAGTACTTC; CDR3 protein: CASRTTGRYEQYF
clone size: few; V gene: TRBV6-2/TRBV6-3; J gene: TRBJ2-7; D gene: TRBD1; CDR3 DNA: TGTGCCAGCAGTAGACCGACAGGGCTTTACGAGCAGTACTTC; CDR3 protein: CASSRPTGLYEQYF
clone size: .; V gene: TRBV4-1; J gene: TRBJ2-1; D gene: .; CDR3 DNA: TGCGCCAGCAGCCAAGATAAAAAAACTGACAATGAGCAGTTCTTC; CDR3 protein: CASSQDKKTDNEQFF
clone size: .; V gene: TRBV28; J gene: TRBJ1-2; D gene: TRBD1; CDR3 DNA: TGTGCCAGCAGTCGACCGGCCGGACAGGGATCGGATGGCTACACCTTC; CDR3 protein: CASSRPAGQGSDGYTF
clone size: .; V gene: TRBV5-1; J gene: TRBJ2-3; D gene: TRBD2; CDR3 DNA: TGCGCCACCTCCCGGGGAGGGAGCACAGATACGCAGTATTTT; CDR3 protein: CATSRGGSTDTQYF
clone size: .; V gene: TRBV3-1/TRBV3-2; J gene: TRBJ2-3; D gene: .; CDR3 DNA: TGTGCCAGCAGCCAAGTTGTCGCAGATACGCAGTATTTT; CDR3 protein: CASSQVVADTQYF
clone size: .; V gene: TRBV3-1/TRBV3-2; J gene: TRBJ1-5; D gene: .; CDR3 DNA: TGTGCCAGCAGCCAACAACAGAATCAGCCCCAGCATTTT; CDR3 protein: CASSQQQNQPQHF
clone size: .; V gene: TRBV7-2; J gene: TRBJ2-1; D gene: .; CDR3 DNA: TGTGCCAGCAGCCCGGCTAGGCGTGAGCAGTTCTTC; CDR3 protein: CASSPARREQFF
clone size: .; V gene: TRBV7-2; J gene: TRBJ2-7; D gene: TRBD2; CDR3 DNA: TGTGCCAGCAGCTTACAGGGCGGGAGCCTGGGGGAGCAGTACTTC; CDR3 protein: CASSLQGGSLGEQYF
clone size: .; V gene: TRBV10-1; J gene: TRBJ2-3; D gene: .; CDR3 DNA: TGCGCCAGCAGTGAGTCTAGATCAGATACGCAGTATTTT; CDR3 protein: CASSESRSDTQYF
clone size: .; V gene: TRBV29-1; J gene: TRBJ1-1; D gene: TRBD1; CDR3 DNA: TGCAGCGGGAGGACAGGTTTTAACACTGAAGCTTTCTTT; CDR3 protein: CSGRTGFNTEAFF
clone size: .; V gene: TRBV20-1; J gene: TRBJ2-1; D gene: .; CDR3 DNA: TGCAGTGCTCCCCTAAACAATGAGCAGTTCTTC; CDR3 protein: CSAPLNNEQFF
clone size: .; V gene: TRBV7-6; J gene: TRBJ1-6; D gene: .; CDR3 DNA: TGTGCCAGCAGCTTAGTCCGCGATTCACCCCTCCACTTT; CDR3 protein: CASSLVRDSPLHF
clone size: .; V gene: TRBV10-3; J gene: TRBJ1-6; D gene: .; CDR3 DNA: TGTGCCATCAGTGAAGGCTCGGGTTCACCCCTCCACTTT; CDR3 protein: CAISEGSGSPLHF
clone size: .; V gene: TRBV4-1; J gene: TRBJ1-3; D gene: .; CDR3 DNA: TGCGCCAGCAGCCAAGATGCCAGGGGCGCTGGAAACACCATATATTTT; CDR3 protein: CASSQDARGAGNTIYF
clone size: few; V gene: TRBV3-1/TRBV3-2; J gene: TRBJ2-4; D gene: .; CDR3 DNA: TGTGCCAGCAGCCCTCAGGGAAACGACAAAAACATTCAGTACTTC; CDR3 protein: CASSPQGNDKNIQYF
clone size: few; V gene: TRBV6-5; J gene: TRBJ1-2; D gene: .; CDR3 DNA: TGTGCCAGCAGTTACTCGGTTACCAGGGAACTGTATGGCTACACCTTC; CDR3 protein: CASSYSVTRELYGYTF
clone size: .; V gene: TRBV7-9; J gene: TRBJ2-1; D gene: .; CDR3 DNA: TGTGCCAGCAGCTTAGACTCGAACTACAATGAGCAGTTCTTC; CDR3 protein: CASSLDSNYNEQFF
clone size: .; V gene: TRBV5-1; J gene: TRBJ1-1; D gene: .; CDR3 DNA: TGCGCCAGCAGCTTGGCGGGTCACACTGAAGCTTTCTTT; CDR3 protein: CASSLAGHTEAFF
clone size: .; V gene: TRBV15; J gene: TRBJ1-6; D gene: .; CDR3 DNA: TGTGCCACCAGCAGAGATGGGCGCTGGAATTCACCCCTCCACTTT; CDR3 protein: CATSRDGRWNSPLHF
clone size: .; V gene: TRBV6-6; J gene: TRBJ2-7; D gene: .; CDR3 DNA: TGTGCCAGCAGTCCGGGCCGGAGAACAGCGAGGGCCTACGAGCAGTACTTC; CDR3 protein: CASSPGRRTARAYEQYF
clone size: once; V gene: TRBV2; J gene: TRBJ1-5; D gene: .; CDR3 DNA: TGTGCCAGCACCGGCACGGGGTTTAGGGACAATCAGCCCCAGCATTTT; CDR3 protein: CASTGTGFRDNQPQHF
clone size: .; V gene: TRBV24-1; J gene: TRBJ2-1; D gene: .; CDR3 DNA: TGTGCCACCAGTGACACCGGGACAGCCGAACGACTAGGCTTGTTCTTC; CDR3 protein: CATSDTGTAERLGLFF
clone size: .; V gene: TRBV7-2; J gene: TRBJ1-4; D gene: TRBD1; CDR3 DNA: TGTGCCAGCAGCCAGGGGACAGGGGAAAAACTGTTTTTT; CDR3 protein: CASSQGTGEKLFF
clone size: .; V gene: TRBV2; J gene: TRBJ1-5; D gene: TRBD1; CDR3 DNA: TGTGCCAGCAGGGGGACAGGTAATCAGCCCCAGCATTTT; CDR3 protein: CASRGTGNQPQHF
clone size: .; V gene: TRBV7-6; J gene: TRBJ1-5; D gene: TRBD1; CDR3 DNA: TGTGCCAGCAGCTTAGTCCCAGGGGGGAACAATCAGCCCCAGCATTTT; CDR3 protein: CASSLVPGGNNQPQHF
clone size: .; V gene: TRBV28; J gene: TRBJ1-6; D gene: .; CDR3 DNA: TGTGCCAGCAGTTTAAATACAGGACATGACAATTCACCCCTCCACTTT; CDR3 protein: CASSLNTGHDNSPLHF
clone size: .; V gene: TRBV3-1/TRBV3-2; J gene: TRBJ1-2; D gene: TRBD1; CDR3 DNA: TGTGCCAGCGGAAGAGCAGGGGGCTATGGCTACACCTTC; CDR3 protein: CASGRAGGYGYTF
clone size: .; V gene: TRBV11-2; J gene: TRBJ1-4; D gene: .; CDR3 DNA: TGTGCCAGCCGGCGACAGGTTGGGAATGAAAAACTGTTTTTT; CDR3 protein: CASRRQVGNEKLFF
clone size: .; V gene: TRBV4-3; J gene: TRBJ1-5; D gene: TRBD1; CDR3 DNA: TGCGCCAGCAGCCGCGACAGGGCTCAGCCCCAGCATTTT; CDR3 protein: CASSRDRAQPQHF
clone size: .; V gene: TRBV28; J gene: TRBJ1-2; D gene: .; CDR3 DNA: TGTGCCAGCTCATCAGAAACCTATGGCTACACCTTC; CDR3 protein: CASSSETYGYTF
clone size: .; V gene: TRBV2; J gene: TRBJ2-1; D gene: TRBD2; CDR3 DNA: TGTGCCAGCAGAGCAGAACTAGCGGGAGGGTTTGGTGAGCAGTTCTTC; CDR3 protein: CASRAELAGGFGEQFF
clone size: .; V gene: TRBV11-2; J gene: TRBJ2-7; D gene: TRBD2; CDR3 DNA: TGTGCCAGCAGCTTAGATCTAGCGGGAGTCCGCGAGCAGTACTTC; CDR3 protein: CASSLDLAGVREQYF
clone size: .; V gene: TRBV4-1; J gene: TRBJ1-4; D gene: .; CDR3 DNA: TGCGCCAGCAGCCAGAGGCCCGACGAAAAACTGTTTTTT; CDR3 protein: CASSQRPDEKLFF
clone size: .; V gene: TRBV7-9; J gene: TRBJ2-2; D gene: .; CDR3 DNA: TGTGCCAGCAGCTTAGGGGAATTGCGGGAAAACACCGGGGAGCTGTTTTTT; CDR3 protein: CASSLGELRENTGELFF
clone size: .; V gene: TRBV7-2; J gene: TRBJ2-5; D gene: .; CDR3 DNA: TGTGCCAGCAGCTTAGTTTCCGGACGCCAGGGGAGAGAGACCCAGTACTTC; CDR3 protein: CASSLVSGRQGRETQYF
clone size: .; V gene: TRBV27; J gene: TRBJ2-7; D gene: .; CDR3 DNA: TGTGCCAGCAGTTTAACACAGGCCTACGAGCAGTACTTC; CDR3 protein: CASSLTQAYEQYF
clone size: .; V gene: TRBV7-9; J gene: TRBJ1-5; D gene: .; CDR3 DNA: TGTGCCAGCAGCTTTAGCGGGCAGCCCCAGCATTTT; CDR3 protein: CASSFSGQPQHF
clone size: .; V gene: TRBV5-1; J gene: TRBJ1-2; D gene: .; CDR3 DNA: TGCGCCAGCAGCTTAGGCCGACACGACGAGTACTATGGCTACACCTTC; CDR3 protein: CASSLGRHDEYYGYTF
clone size: once; V gene: TRBV5-6; J gene: TRBJ2-6; D gene: TRBD1; CDR3 DNA: TGTGCCAGCAGCGCACCGGGACAGAGCTCTGGGGCCAACGTCCTGACTTTC; CDR3 protein: CASSAPGQSSGANVLTF
clone size: .; V gene: TRBV28; J gene: TRBJ1-6; D gene: TRBD1; CDR3 DNA: TGTGCCACACAGGGGGCGAATTCACCCCTCCACTTT; CDR3 protein: CATQGANSPLHF
clone size: .; V gene: TRBV6-5; J gene: TRBJ1-1; D gene: .; CDR3 DNA: TGTGCCAGCAGTTATCGTCTGGGGGCGATCTTT; CDR3 protein: CASSYRLGAIF
clone size: .; V gene: TRBV5-1; J gene: TRBJ1-2; D gene: TRBD1; CDR3 DNA: TGCGCCAGCAGCTGGGGCCTAACAGGGGAAGGCTACACCTTC; CDR3 protein: CASSWGLTGEGYTF
clone size: .; V gene: TRBV27; J gene: TRBJ1-1; D gene: TRBD1; CDR3 DNA: TGTGCCAGCAGTTTCCGGACAGGATCTCGGTCTTTCTTT; CDR3 protein: CASSFRTGSRSFF
clone size: once; V gene: TRBV6-2/TRBV6-3; J gene: TRBJ1-6; D gene: .; CDR3 DNA: TGTGCCAGCAGTACCCGGATGGACAGAGTTTCACCCCTCCACTTT; CDR3 protein: CASSTRMDRVSPLHF
clone size: .; V gene: TRBV30; J gene: TRBJ1-1; D gene: .; CDR3 DNA: TGTGCCTGGAGTAGGACAGCTGAAGCTTTCTTT; CDR3 protein: CAWSRTAEAFF
clone size: .; V gene: TRBV14; J gene: TRBJ1-1; D gene: .; CDR3 DNA: TGTGCCAGCAGCCAATTTCAGAACACTGAAGCTTTCTTT; CDR3 protein: CASSQFQNTEAFF
clone size: .; V gene: TRBV19; J gene: TRBJ1-1; D gene: .; CDR3 DNA: TGTGCCAGTAGACTGACAGGAGTTTCCCCAGCTTTCTTT; CDR3 protein: CASRLTGVSPAFF
clone size: .; V gene: TRBV12-3/TRBV12-4; J gene: TRBJ1-2; D gene: .; CDR3 DNA: TGTGCCAGCAGCGCTAGACAGGGCTACACCTTC; CDR3 protein: CASSARQGYTF
clone size: .; V gene: TRBV28; J gene: TRBJ1-2; D gene: TRBD1; CDR3 DNA: TGTGCCAGCAGTTTCCTTGACAGGGACCCCCTCTATGGCTACACCTTC; CDR3 protein: CASSFLDRDPLYGYTF
clone size: .; V gene: TRBV7-2; J gene: TRBJ2-7; D gene: .; CDR3 DNA: TGTGCCAGCAGCCAGCGGGACACCGAGTACGAGCAGTACTTC; CDR3 protein: CASSQRDTEYEQYF
clone size: few; V gene: TRBV28; J gene: TRBJ1-4; D gene: TRBD1; CDR3 DNA: TGTGCCAGCAGTAGGACAGGGGAAAAACTGTTTTTT; CDR3 protein: CASSRTGEKLFF